The 25 T cell receptor beta chains below all came from one sample that was sequenced in a study of CD8 T cells in Susac syndrome. Random hexamers were used to reverse transcribe about 0.5 to 1 ug of RNA. A single record per CDR3 protein comes from TCRdb applying MiXCR to the immunoSEQ multiplex PCR reads. Among under 550,000 distinct CDR3 sequences listed, 75% to 90% were seen once. The specimen was CD8+ T cells from PBMCs. These receptors were obtained from a human donor with multiple sclerosis.

This sequence joins TRBV19 and TRBJ1-1; D gene unclear. The ends were cut back, 9 bases at V and 0 bases at J, with 11 bases in the middle. The germline gives CDR1 LNHDA, CDR2 SQIVND (reference sequence). The CDR3 length is 13 residues. The CDR3 protein is CASRTKMNTEAFF. CDR3 DNA: TGTGCCAGCAGGACTAAAATGAACACTGAAGCTTTCTTT.

This chain links TRBV10-3 with TRBJ2-6, with D possibly being TRBD2 (6 bases). Germline CDR1 is ENHRY and CDR2 is SYGVKD. The V gene lost 11 bases and the J gene lost 4 bases, with 15 bases spanning the gap. CDR3 length: 14 residues. CDR3 protein: CASVEGRGANVLTF. In nucleotides, the CDR3 is TGTGCCTCTGTGGAGGGTAGGGGGGCCAACGTCCTGACTTTC.

V is TRBV27 and J is TRBJ2-7; no definite D call. This CDR3 spans 14 amino acids. V lost 3 bases and J lost 2, with 11 bases in between. In germline, CDR1 is MNHEY, CDR2 SMNVEV (reference sequence). This chain's CDR3 is CASSFLDSTYEQYF. The DNA of the CDR3 is TGTGCCAGCAGTTTCTTAGACTCAACCTACGAGCAGTACTTC.

V usage is TRBV12-5 and J usage is TRBJ2-6, with 8 nucleotides matching TRBD1. There are 18 residues in the CDR3. Germline V gene lookup returns CDR1 LGHNT and CDR2 FRNRAP. Trimming at V came to 9 bases and at J to 2 bases, leaving 15 bases not matched to a gene. In DNA, the CDR3 is TGTGCTAGGCCCAAGCTCCGGGACAGGCCTCCTGGGGCCAACGTCCTGACTTTC. It translates to CARPKLRDRPPGANVLTF.

V and J are TRBV4-1 and TRBJ2-2; D assignment may be TRBD1 or TRBD2 (5 bases each). This CDR3 has 15 residues. V was pared by 1 base and J by 6 bases, with 12 bases between. Germline CDR1 MGHRA, CDR2 YSYEKL. CDR3 loop: CASSQGGAFPGELFF. In nucleotides, the CDR3 is TGCGCCAGCAGCCAAGGAGGGGCTTTCCCCGGGGAGCTGTTTTTT.

The gene calls are TRBV6-5 and TRBJ2-1; the match to TRBD2 covers 10 bases. After removal of 2 bases from V and 6 bases from J, the junction contained 10 bases not matched to a gene. This CDR3 has 17 residues. Germline CDR1 and CDR2: MNHEY and SVGAGI. The CDR3 region is CASSYLAVSGGFNEQFF. Here the CDR3 DNA reads TGTGCCAGCAGTTACCTCGCGGTTAGCGGGGGGTTCAATGAGCAGTTCTTC.

The chain couples TRBV4-1 to TRBJ2-7; D remains ambiguous. This CDR3 is built from 13 residues. In germline, CDR1 is MGHRA, CDR2 YSYEKL. Trimming cost V 4 bases and J 1 base, with 8 bases left between them. CDR3 loop: CASSPTTSYEQYF. The CDR3 nucleotides are TGCGCCAGCAGCCCTACGACTTCCTACGAGCAGTACTTC.

The rearrangement links TRBV7-9 to TRBJ2-2; D perhaps matches TRBD2 (5 bases). Germline CDR1 is SEHNR and CDR2 is FQNEAQ (reference sequence). The CDR3 covers 15 residues. With 8 bases removed from V and 0 bases from J, the gap between germline ends came to 13 bases. Here the CDR3 reads CASGFTSPNTGELFF. CDR3 coding DNA: TGTGCCAGCGGTTTTACTAGTCCGAACACCGGGGAGCTGTTTTTT.

The rearrangement links TRBV19 to TRBJ2-5, with 8 bases fitting TRBD2. The J call may be faulty, since TRBJ2-3 better matches the DNA end. Per germline, CDR1 LNHDA and CDR2 SQIVND (reference sequence). CDR3 length equals 11 residues. CDR3 in amino acids: CASSAGGTQYF. In nucleotides, the CDR3 is TGTGCCAGTAGCGCGGGGGGTACGCAGTATTTT.

The V call is TRBV15, the J call TRBJ2-1; the D is unclear. Trimming pared 0 bases from V and 8 bases from J, leaving 14 bases between. The CDR3 spans 15 residues. Per germline, CDR1 LNHNV and CDR2 YYDKDF (reference sequence). CDR3 sequence: CATSRDGASLDEQFF. In nucleotides, the CDR3 is TGTGCCACCAGCAGAGATGGAGCGTCGCTCGATGAGCAGTTCTTC.

This rearrangement joins TRBV6-1 to TRBJ2-7; no clear D gene. Trimming shortened V by 3 bases and J by 4 bases, and 13 bases separated the two germline ends. This CDR3 has 14 amino acids. CDR1 and CDR2 from the germline V gene are MNHNS and SASEGT. CDR3 amino acids: CASSDLGPYYEQYF. The DNA of the CDR3 is TGTGCCAGCAGTGATTTAGGCCCCTATTACGAGCAGTACTTC.

The chain combines TRBV4-2 with TRBJ2-7; D is ambiguous. Germline V gene data show CDR1 as LGHNA and CDR2 as YNFKEQ. V was pared by 6 bases and J by 4 bases, with 13 bases between. The CDR3 runs to 13 residues. CDR3 protein: CASREEFSYEQYF. Written as DNA, the CDR3 is TGTGCCAGCAGGGAAGAGTTCTCTTACGAGCAGTACTTC.

The chain has TRBV4-1 and TRBJ2-3; 11 nucleotides match TRBD2. CDR3 length: 16 amino acids. The J segment lost 2 bases and the V segment lost 4 bases, leaving 5 bases of the junction unmatched. The germline CDR1 and CDR2 sequences are MGHRA and YSYEKL. Written as DNA, the CDR3 is TGCGCCAGCAGCCCGGGACTAGCGGTGTTCACAGATACGCAGTATTTT. Amino acid sequence: CASSPGLAVFTDTQYF.

This rearrangement joins TRBV20-1 to TRBJ2-7; perhaps TRBD2 as D (6 bases). Germline CDR1 is DFQATT and CDR2 is SNEGSKA (reference sequence). Trimming cost V 5 bases and J 2 bases, with 13 bases left between them. The CDR3 covers 13 residues. CDR3 region: CSAPGVRAYEQYF. The CDR3 coding sequence is TGCAGTGCTCCGGGAGTTCGGGCCTACGAGCAGTACTTC.

This chain joins TRBV4-2 and TRBJ2-1, with D perhaps matching TRBD1 (5 bases). V dropped 0 bases and J dropped 2 bases, with 11 bases sitting between them. CDR3 length: 16 amino acids. Germline CDR1 is LGHNA and CDR2 is YNFKEQ. This CDR3 is CASSQEVGLTYNEQFF. The CDR3 DNA reads TGTGCCAGCAGCCAAGAGGTGGGGCTTACCTACAATGAGCAGTTCTTC.

J is TRBJ1-1 and V is TRBV13; 9 bases agree with TRBD1. J lost 6 bases, V lost 5 bases, and 10 bases had no gene match. CDR1 and CDR2 from the germline V gene are PRHDT and FYEKMQ (reference sequence). This CDR3 has 15 residues. The CDR3 bases are TGTGCCAGCAGCCCGACCGGGACAGGGATCGCTGAAGCTTTCTTT. It specifies CASSPTGTGIAEAFF.

This clonotype appeared a few times. The gene calls are TRBV27 and TRBJ2-3; tentatively, D is TRBD2 (7 bases). The germline gives CDR1 MNHEY, CDR2 SMNVEV (reference sequence). This CDR3 has 17 residues. Trimming pared 8 bases from V and 3 bases from J, leaving 24 bases between. CDR3 DNA: TGTGCCAGCTCCCCGGGGGGCGAGGGGTTTGGAACAGATACGCAGTATTTT. The encoded protein is CASSPGGEGFGTDTQYF.

As regards this clonotype: The junction departs from the called germline gene at one end, perhaps through a read error. The chain employs TRBV7-6 and TRBJ1-3; possible D gene TRBD1, 6 bases. The CDR3 is 18 amino acids. Germline V lookup: CDR1 SGHVS, CDR2 FNYEAQ. This CDR3 is CASSLGEITQGSGNTTYF. The CDR3 coding sequence is TGTGCCAGCAGCTTAGGCGAAATAACACAGGGCTCTGGAAACACCACATATTTT.

The rearrangement links TRBV27 to TRBJ1-2; TRBD1 matches 10 bases. Unmatched junction bases numbered 8, after V lost 4 bases and J lost 3 bases. The CDR3 has 16 amino acids. Germline V gives CDR1 MNHEY, CDR2 SMNVEV (reference sequence). The CDR3 is CASSSYPGQGYYGYTF. CDR3 coding DNA: TGTGCCAGCAGTTCGTATCCGGGACAGGGGTACTATGGCTACACCTTC.

The chain couples TRBV30 to TRBJ2-1; D remains unclear. V shed 1 base and J shed 0 bases, with 13 bases lying between them. The CDR3 contains 16 residues. Germline-derived CDR1 and CDR2 are GTSNPN and SVGIG (reference sequence). The CDR3 protein is CAWSGILRSSYNEQFF. The CDR3 nucleotides are TGTGCCTGGAGTGGGATCCTGAGGAGCTCCTACAATGAGCAGTTCTTC.

The rearrangement uses TRBV30 and TRBJ1-2; D gene uncertain. Germline V gives CDR1 GTSNPN, CDR2 SVGIG (reference sequence). Trimming shortened V by 0 bases and J by 0 bases, and 5 bases separated the two germline ends. The CDR3 length is 13 residues. The CDR3 DNA sequence: TGTGCCTGGAGTGTAGGGACTAACTATGGCTACACCTTC. Translated, it gives CAWSVGTNYGYTF.

This clonotype appeared once. The J gene is TRBJ2-3, the V gene TRBV5-1; D unclear. This CDR3 comprises 14 residues. Per germline, CDR1 SGHRS and CDR2 YFSETQ. V was shortened by 4 bases and J by 2 bases, with 11 bases between the two germline ends. The CDR3 protein is CASSLPDTTDTQYF. In DNA, the CDR3 is TGCGCCAGCAGCCTCCCAGACACCACAGATACGCAGTATTTT.

This chain joins TRBV6-1 and TRBJ2-1; 14 bases map to TRBD2. The CDR3 runs to 18 residues. Germline V gene lookup returns CDR1 MNHNS and CDR2 SASEGT. V gave up 7 bases and J gave up 0 bases; unmatched junction bases: 8. CDR3 DNA sequence: TGTGCCAGCAATCGGGGACTAGCGGGAGCCTACTCCTACAATGAGCAGTTCTTC. Residues: CASNRGLAGAYSYNEQFF.

The CDR3 loop reads CASSPNGAPNYGYTF. The CDR3 nucleotides read TGCGCCAGCAGCCCGAACGGGGCGCCTAACTATGGCTACACCTTC. The gene calls are TRBV4-1 and TRBJ1-2; maybe TRBD1 (5 bases). In germline, CDR1 is MGHRA, CDR2 YSYEKL. The CDR3 is made up of 15 amino acids. V gave up 4 bases and J gave up 0 bases, with 12 bases separating them.

The V gene is TRBV28, the J gene TRBJ1-2; D is ambiguous. V dropped 3 bases and J dropped 0 bases, with 14 bases sitting between them. Germline V gives CDR1 MDHEN, CDR2 SYDVKM. The CDR3 is 16 residues long. The CDR3 sequence is CASSLGDRTANYGYTF. In DNA form, the CDR3 reads TGTGCCAGCAGTTTGGGAGACCGGACGGCTAACTATGGCTACACCTTC.